Sequencing of this T cell receptor (beta chain) was carried out in a study of cytomegalovirus exposure and HLA in healthy donors. Remarks on this clone: Its antigen remains unidentified.

The CDR3 is 12 amino acids. Germline lookup yields CDR1 SGHRS and CDR2 YFSETQ. V was shortened by 4 bases and J by 7 bases, with 11 bases between the two germline ends. Points from the study as a whole: Whilst most TCR sequences proved rare, a subset of public TCRs occurred across many donors.

With 60 Vbeta and 13 Jbeta primers, the PCR was carried out. Assay: immunoSEQ multiplex PCR; the TCRdb copy retains only in-frame clones and omits some. The sample yields 100,000 or so clones, roughly four fifths seen once. V usage is TRBV5-1 and J usage is TRBJ1-1; the D is unclear. The clonotype originates from a male donor in good health and CMV-seropositive. The sequenced sample was PBMCs. The CDR3 reads CASSPPPGEAFF. The CDR3 DNA reads as TGCGCCAGCAGCCCCCCTCCGGGTGAAGCTTTCTTT.